Listed below are T cell receptor beta chains from one sample, sequenced in a study of graft-versus-host responses after intestinal transplantation. Using immunoSEQ multiplex PCR, the repertoire was profiled, and TCRdb retains in-frame clones only, with some absent. The sample holds tens of thousands of clones; 85% to 95% are singletons and the top ten take 0.5% to 0.6%. These receptors' targets are unknown. The sample consisted of unstimulated CD8+ T cells sorted from spleen or lymph node cells, taken before transplant. The receptors were sampled from a human donor who was the organ donor for an intestinal transplant. CDR3s include the opening cysteine and the closing phenylalanine or tryptophan. The D gene is left open where the match is weak. Not every row has a clone size; where given, it reads once, few, many or a size class.

TRBJ2-7 | NA | NA | TRBV4-3 | TGCGCCAGCAGCCAAGGGCGGGACCGCGTATACTTC | CASSQGRDRVYF
TRBJ1-5 | NA | NA | TRBV6-5 | TGTGCCAGCAGTTATCCGGACACCAGCAATCAGCCCCAGCATTTT | CASSYPDTSNQPQHF
TRBJ2-3 | NA | once | TRBV7-3 | TGTGCCAGCAGCACGACAGGACTTAGCACAGATACGCAGTATTTT | CASSTTGLSTDTQYF
TRBJ2-7 | NA | NA | TRBV18 | TGTGCCAGCTCAAGATACTGGGGTTTCTACGAGCAGTACTTC | CASSRYWGFYEQYF
TRBJ2-7 | NA | once | TRBV29-1 | TGCAGCGTTGAAGGGAATTACGAGCAGTACTTC | CSVEGNYEQYF
TRBJ1-2 | TRBD1 | NA | TRBV20-1 | TGCAGGCTCTACAGGGGGTCTGGCTACACCTTC | CRLYRGSGYTF
TRBJ2-3 | TRBD1 | NA | TRBV9 | TGTGCCAGCAGCCCCCCCGGGACAGGGGTGTGGGCGCAGTATTTT | CASSPPGTGVWAQYF
TRBJ2-5 | TRBD2 | NA | TRBV9 | TGTGCCAGCAGCGAGGGGACTAGCGGACAAGAGACCCAGTACTTC | CASSEGTSGQETQYF
TRBJ1-4 | NA | NA | TRBV9 | TGTGCCAGCAGCGTAGAAGGAGCAACTAATGAAAAACTGTTTTTT | CASSVEGATNEKLFF
TRBJ1-1 | NA | NA | TRBV10-3 | TGTGCCATCAGTGGGGGCCGTGAGGAGGGGGTATTGGCTTTCTTT | CAISGGREEGVLAFF
TRBJ1-1 | NA | NA | TRBV7-6 | TGTGCCAGCAGCCTTGTGGACGGTAATTTTGAAGCTTTCTTT | CASSLVDGNFEAFF
TRBJ1-1 | NA | NA | TRBV15 | TGTGCCACCAGCGCAACAGTAATGAACACTGAAGCTTTCTTT | CATSATVMNTEAFF
TRBJ2-7 | TRBD2 | NA | TRBV19 | TGTGCCGGTAGTACCCTCGTCGCGGGGGATCCCTACGAGCAGTACTTC | CAGSTLVAGDPYEQYF
TRBJ2-7 | TRBD1 | NA | TRBV4-2 | TGTGCCAGCAGCCAAGTGGACAGGGGCCACGAGCAGTACTTC | CASSQVDRGHEQYF